This T cell receptor beta chain was retrieved from a study of blood T cell repertoires in COVID-19. For the study at large: Both acute and convalescent COVID-19 samples were obtained from the United States, Italy and Spain. PBMCs, B-cell-depleted T cells, or T cells were the source of the cDNA or gDNA that made up the material.

In the authors' methods: Amplification from reference gene primers served as the basis for estimated nucleated cell counts. Measured with immunoSEQ multiplex PCR; TCRdb has only the in-frame clones, and not every one. The V and J calls and clone size are taken from that table; D and trimming were inferred from the DNA. Altogether roughly 35,000 clones are present, about 78% being singletons, with the ten largest covering approximately 7%. This CDR3 region has 15 residues. Germline V gene sequence: CDR1 MNHNY, CDR2 SVGAGI (reference sequence). V was pared by 6 bases and J by 2 bases, with 10 bases of the junction left unmatched.

Sequenced: peripheral blood. V usage is TRBV6-6 and J usage is TRBJ2-7, with 7 bases fitting TRBD1. The clonotype was recovered from a woman aged 55 to 70 with acute or convalescent COVID-19. Here the CDR3 reads CASSSSGTATYEQYF. CDR3 DNA sequence: TGTGCCAGCAGCTCGTCCGGGACAGCAACCTACGAGCAGTACTTC.